A single sample is the source of the 5 T cell receptor beta chains below, sequenced in a study of shared clonotypes between healthy human individuals. TCRdb's copy holds only in-frame clones and misses some; the assay was immunoSEQ multiplex PCR. The table includes about 2.3 million clones, under 95% detected once. Sequences were obtained from naive CD4+ T cells from PBMCs. The subset here: CD45RA+ positively selected. Source of these receptors: a man between 18 and 35 years old in good health. Some clones in this sample may be carry-over from other donors' samples.

This rearrangement joins TRBV10-3 to TRBJ2-3, with 9 bases identical to TRBD1. The CDR3 covers 15 residues. Germline V lookup: CDR1 ENHRY, CDR2 SYGVKD. Trimming took 10 bases from V and 2 from J; bases not matched to a gene: 10. The DNA of the CDR3 is TGTGCCACCCAGCGGACAGGGGACACCACAGATACGCAGTATTTT. Protein: CATQRTGDTTDTQYF.

J is TRBJ1-5 and V is TRBV11-2; 8 bases match TRBD1. CDR3 length equals 15 residues. The J segment lost 4 bases and the V segment lost 7 bases, leaving 9 bases of the junction unmatched. Germline lookup yields CDR1 SGHAT and CDR2 FQNNGV. The CDR3: CASIRQGRTNQPQHF. The DNA of the CDR3 is TGTGCCAGCATCAGACAGGGGAGGACGAATCAGCCCCAGCATTTT.

The chain joins TRBV4-3 to TRBJ2-3; TRBD2 matches 12 bases. The trim removed 3 bases at V and 3 bases at J, leaving 7 bases unmatched. From germline, CDR1 is LGHNA and CDR2 YSLEER. The CDR3 is 17 residues long. As DNA, the CDR3 is TGCGCCAGCAGCCAGGATACGACTAGCGGGAGAACAGATACGCAGTATTTT. Translating gives CASSQDTTSGRTDTQYF.

The chain couples TRBV27 to TRBJ2-3; TRBD2 aligns across 14 bases. This CDR3 comprises 15 residues. Per the germline V gene, CDR1 is MNHEY and CDR2 is SMNVEV (reference sequence). V lost 3 bases and J lost 5; bases outside the gene matches: 1. Here the CDR3 DNA reads TGTGCCAGCAGTTTGGGACTAGCGGGAGAAGATACGCAGTATTTT. It is translated as CASSLGLAGEDTQYF.

Worth noting for this clone: The sample holds other DNA sequences that translate to the same CDR3. The CDR3: CASSLGGGKDYGYTF. Written as DNA, the CDR3 is TGCGCCAGCAGCTTGGGGGGCGGGAAGGACTATGGCTACACCTTC. The chain combines TRBV5-1 with TRBJ1-2; possible D gene TRBD1, 5 bases. The CDR3 length is 15 residues. With 0 bases removed from V and 3 bases from J, the gap between germline ends came to 12 bases. The germline V gene has CDR1 SGHRS and CDR2 YFSETQ. The full variable domain, completed using reference TRBV5-1 and TRBJ1-2, is KAGVTQTPRYLIKTRGQQVTLSCSPISGHRSVSWYQQTPGQGLQFLFEYFSETQRNKGNFPGRFSGRQFSNSRSEMNVSTLELGDSALYLCASSLGGGKDYGYTFGSGTRLTVV.